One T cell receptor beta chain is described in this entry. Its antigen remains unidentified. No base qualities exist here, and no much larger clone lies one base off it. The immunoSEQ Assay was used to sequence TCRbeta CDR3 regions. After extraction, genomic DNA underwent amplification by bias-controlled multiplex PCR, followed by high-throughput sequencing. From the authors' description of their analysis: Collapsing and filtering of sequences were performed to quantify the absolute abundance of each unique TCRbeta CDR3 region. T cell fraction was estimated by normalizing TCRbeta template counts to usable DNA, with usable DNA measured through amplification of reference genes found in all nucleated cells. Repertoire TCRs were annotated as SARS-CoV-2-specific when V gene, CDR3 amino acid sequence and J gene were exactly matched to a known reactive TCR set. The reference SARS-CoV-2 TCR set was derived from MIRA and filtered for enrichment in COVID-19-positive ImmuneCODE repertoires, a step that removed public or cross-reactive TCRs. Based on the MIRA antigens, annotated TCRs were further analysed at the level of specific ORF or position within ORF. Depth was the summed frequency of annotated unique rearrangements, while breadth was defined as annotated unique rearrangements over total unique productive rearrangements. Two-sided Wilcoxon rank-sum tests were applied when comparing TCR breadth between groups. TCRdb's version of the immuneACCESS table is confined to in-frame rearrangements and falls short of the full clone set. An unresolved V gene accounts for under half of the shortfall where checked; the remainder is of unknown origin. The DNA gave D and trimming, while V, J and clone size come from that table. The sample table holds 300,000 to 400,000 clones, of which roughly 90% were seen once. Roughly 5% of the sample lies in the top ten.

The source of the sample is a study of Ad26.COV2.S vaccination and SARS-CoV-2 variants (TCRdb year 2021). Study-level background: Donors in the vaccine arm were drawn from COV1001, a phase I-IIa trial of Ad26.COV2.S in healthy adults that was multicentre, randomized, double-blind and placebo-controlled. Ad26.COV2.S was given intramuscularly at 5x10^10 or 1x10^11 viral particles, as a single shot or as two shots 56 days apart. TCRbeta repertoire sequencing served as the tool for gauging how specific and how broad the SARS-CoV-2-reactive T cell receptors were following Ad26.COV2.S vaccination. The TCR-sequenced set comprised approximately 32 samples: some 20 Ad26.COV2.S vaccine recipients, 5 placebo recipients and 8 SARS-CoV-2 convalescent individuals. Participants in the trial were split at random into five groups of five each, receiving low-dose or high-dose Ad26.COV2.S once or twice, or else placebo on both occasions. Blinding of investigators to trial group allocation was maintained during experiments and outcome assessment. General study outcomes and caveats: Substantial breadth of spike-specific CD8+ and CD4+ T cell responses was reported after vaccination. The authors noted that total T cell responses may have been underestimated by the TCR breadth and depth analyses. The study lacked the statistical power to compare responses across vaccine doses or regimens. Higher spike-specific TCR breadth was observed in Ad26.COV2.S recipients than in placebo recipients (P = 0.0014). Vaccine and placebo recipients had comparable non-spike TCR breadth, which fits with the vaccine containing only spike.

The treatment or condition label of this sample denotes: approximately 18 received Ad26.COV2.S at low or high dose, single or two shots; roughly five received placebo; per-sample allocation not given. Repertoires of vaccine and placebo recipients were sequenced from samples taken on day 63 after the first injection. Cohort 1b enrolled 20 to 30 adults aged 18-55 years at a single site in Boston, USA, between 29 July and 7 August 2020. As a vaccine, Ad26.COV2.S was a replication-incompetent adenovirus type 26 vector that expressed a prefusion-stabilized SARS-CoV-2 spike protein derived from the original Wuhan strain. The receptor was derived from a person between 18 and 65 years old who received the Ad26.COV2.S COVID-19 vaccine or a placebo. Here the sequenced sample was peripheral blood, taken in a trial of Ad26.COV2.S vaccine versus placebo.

This receptor carries the CDR3 CAISPDSPGTDTQYF. In nucleotides, the sequence is TGTGCCATCAGTCCGGACTCCCCTGGCACAGATACGCAGTATTTT. Recombination joined TRBV10-3 with TRBJ2-3; TRBD2 is a weak D gene call, 5 bases matching. Based on the germline V gene, the CDR1 and CDR2 sequences are ENHRY and SYGVKD. The CDR3, cysteine through phenylalanine, is 15 amino acids long. Of the read, only the CDR3 DNA is kept; its 45 bases are in frame from base 1. The trim is 5 bases for V and 1 base for J, with a gap of 13 bases between the germline ends.